These 3 T cell receptor beta chains share one sample of origin, sequenced in a study of blood T cell repertoires in COVID-19. This table comes from immunoSEQ multiplex PCR, and its TCRdb copy is limited to in-frame clones, with some not included. In the table there are fewer than 85,000 clones, roughly three quarters of which are singletons. Sequencing used peripheral blood. These receptors originate from a man between 65 and 85 years old with COVID-19, enrolled during active disease.

This clone showed up just a few times. CDR3 region: CASSLSGGEAFF. Here the CDR3 DNA reads TGTGCCAGCAGTTTATCGGGGGGGGAAGCTTTCTTT. The J gene is TRBJ1-1, the V gene TRBV12-3 or TRBV12-4, with a possible D match to TRBD1 (5 bases). Trimming pared 2 bases from V and 8 bases from J, leaving 9 bases between. This CDR3 contains 12 residues.

The CDR3 region has the DNA TGTGCCAGCTCACCAGCTAGCACCGGGGAGCTGTTTTTT. As protein: CASSPASTGELFF. V usage is TRBV18 and J usage is TRBJ2-2; D unresolved. V was clipped by 2 bases and J by 4 bases, with 5 bases between them. The germline gives CDR1 KGHSH, CDR2 LQKENI. The CDR3 has 13 amino acids.

This chain uses TRBV4-2 with TRBJ2-5; 8 nucleotides align to TRBD2. This CDR3 contains 15 residues. J was trimmed by 4 bases and V by 3 bases; bases with no gene match: 7. Germline V CDR1 and CDR2: LGHNA, YNFKEQ. The CDR3 DNA reads as TGTGCCAGCAGCCATCAAGCGGGAGTCCCAGAGACCCAGTACTTC. As protein: CASSHQAGVPETQYF.